This T cell receptor (beta chain) was captured in a study of blood T cell repertoires in COVID-19. Study at large: Nucleic acid was either cDNA or gDNA, and it came from T cells, B-cell-depleted T cells, or PBMCs.

V lost 6 bases, J lost 7 bases, and 8 bases stayed unmatched. This CDR3 has 14 residues. Germline V gene lookup returns CDR1 SGHRS and CDR2 YFSETQ. Participants reported their clinical history, and cohort assignment relied on those reports. Either two negative PCRs, clearance, or symptom resolution qualified Cohort 3 donors as recovered. Per the study methods: Amplified reference gene primers provided the basis for estimating nucleated cell counts. The assay was immunoSEQ multiplex PCR, and TCRdb's table has in-frame clones only and misses some. The V and J calls and clone size come from that table; D and trimming were worked out from the DNA. This sample yields over 250,000 clones, of which 88% are seen a single time; less than 3% belongs to the top ten.

The specimen sequenced was PBMCs or T cells enriched from blood (not recorded which). The receptor was derived from a woman aged 45 to 65 who had recovered from COVID-19. The V call is TRBV5-1, the J call TRBJ2-1; 9 positions agree with TRBD2. This CDR3 reads CASKVSSGSNEQFF. CDR3 nucleotides: TGCGCCAGCAAGGTTAGTAGCGGGAGTAATGAGCAGTTCTTC.